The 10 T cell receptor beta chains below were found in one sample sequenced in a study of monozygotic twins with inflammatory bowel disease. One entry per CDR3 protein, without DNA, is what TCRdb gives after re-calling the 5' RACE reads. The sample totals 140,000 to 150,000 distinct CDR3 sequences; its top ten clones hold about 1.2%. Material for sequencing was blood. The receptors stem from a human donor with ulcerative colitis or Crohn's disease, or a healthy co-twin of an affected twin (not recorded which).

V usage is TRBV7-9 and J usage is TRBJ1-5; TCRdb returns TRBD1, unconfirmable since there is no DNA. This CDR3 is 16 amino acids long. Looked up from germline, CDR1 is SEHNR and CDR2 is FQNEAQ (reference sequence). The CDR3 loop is CASSLGRGADGQPQHF.

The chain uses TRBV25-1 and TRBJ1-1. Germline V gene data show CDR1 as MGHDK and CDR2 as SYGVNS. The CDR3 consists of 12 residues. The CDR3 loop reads CASSDYRLGAFF.

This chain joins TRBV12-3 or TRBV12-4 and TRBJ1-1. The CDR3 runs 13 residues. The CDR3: CASSLWEGTEAFF.

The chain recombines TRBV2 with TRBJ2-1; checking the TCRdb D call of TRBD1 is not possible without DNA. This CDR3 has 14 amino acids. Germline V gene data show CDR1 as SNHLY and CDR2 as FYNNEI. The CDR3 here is CASRGQGAYDEQFF.

The CDR3 reads CASRYQSTDTQYF. The genes are TRBV19 and TRBJ2-3. Germline-derived CDR1 and CDR2 are LNHDA and SQIVND (reference sequence). CDR3 size: 13 residues.

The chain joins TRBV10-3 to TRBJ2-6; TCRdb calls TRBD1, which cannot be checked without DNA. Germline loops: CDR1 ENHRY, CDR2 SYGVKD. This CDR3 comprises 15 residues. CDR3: CAIRAAPSGANVLTF.

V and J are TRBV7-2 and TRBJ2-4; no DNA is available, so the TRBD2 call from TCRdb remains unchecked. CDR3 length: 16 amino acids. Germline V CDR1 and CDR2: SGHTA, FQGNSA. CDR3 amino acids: CASSLTSGRGKNIQYF.

The CDR3 loop reads CATSRDGNYNEQFF. This sequence joins TRBV15 and TRBJ2-1; TCRdb lists TRBD1, though no DNA is available to test this call. The CDR3 runs 14 residues. Germline V gene lookup returns CDR1 LNHNV and CDR2 YYDKDF (reference sequence).

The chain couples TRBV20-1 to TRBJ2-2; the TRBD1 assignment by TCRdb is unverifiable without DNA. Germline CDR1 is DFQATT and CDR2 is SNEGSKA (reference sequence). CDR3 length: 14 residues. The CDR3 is CSARGDRNTGELFF.

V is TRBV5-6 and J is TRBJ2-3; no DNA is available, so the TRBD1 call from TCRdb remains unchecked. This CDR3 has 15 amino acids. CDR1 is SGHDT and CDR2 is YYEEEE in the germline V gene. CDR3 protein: CASSLTGKRADTQYF.